This T cell receptor beta chain was profiled in a study of regulatory T cells in long-lasting Graves disease. Study in general: Those with persistent Graves' disease had received antithyroid drugs for over 5 years with positive TSH receptor antibodies. Study-level findings and limits: Persistent cases of Graves' showed reduced TCR diversity relative to newly diagnosed patients.

This clonotype showed up just a few times. No antigen is known for it. Between the trimmed V and J ends, which lost 6 bases and 5 bases, there was a span of 17 bases. The length of the CDR3 is 14 residues. CDR1 SGHRS and CDR2 YFSETQ come from the germline V gene. Time point indicated: persistent/refractory GD, antithyroid drugs over 5 years with positive TRAb. The authors made the TCR library using RNA they extracted from PBMCs. It was by American Thyroid Association guidelines that Graves' disease was diagnosed. Arm-PCR of CDR3 regions with iRepertoire HTBI primers generated TCR beta libraries. Per the study methods: Samples revealed under 65 TRBV and approximately 15 TRBJ segments. Each CDR3 protein is one row after TCRdb ran MiXCR on the multiplex PCR reads. The V and J calls were not made by the authors but by TCRdb's processing. The sample yields roughly 450,000 distinct CDR3 sequences, roughly a quarter seen once.

The clonotype originates from a female donor with Graves disease. This specimen consisted of peripheral blood mononuclear cells (PBMCs), obtained when the disease was refractory, from a patient treated with antithyroid drugs. This chain connects TRBV5-1 to TRBJ1-1; TRBD1 might be the D (5 bases). CDR3 residues: CASNGLGGRTEAFF. DNA of the CDR3: TGCGCCAGCAACGGGCTGGGGGGTAGGACTGAAGCTTTCTTT.